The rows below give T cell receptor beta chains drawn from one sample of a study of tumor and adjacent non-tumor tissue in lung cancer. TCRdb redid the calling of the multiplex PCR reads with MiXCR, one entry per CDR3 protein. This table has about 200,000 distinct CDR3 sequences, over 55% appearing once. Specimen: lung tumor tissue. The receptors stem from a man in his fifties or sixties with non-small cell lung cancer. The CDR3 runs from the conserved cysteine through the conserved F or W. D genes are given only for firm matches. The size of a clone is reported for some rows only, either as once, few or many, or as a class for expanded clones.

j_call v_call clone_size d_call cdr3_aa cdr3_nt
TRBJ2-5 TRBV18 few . CASSPNQETQYF TGTGCCAGCTCACCTAACCAAGAGACCCAGTATTTC
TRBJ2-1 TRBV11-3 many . CASSLDLGYNEQFF TGTGCCAGCAGCTTAGATCTGGGTTACAATGAGCAGTTCTTC
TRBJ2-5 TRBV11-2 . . CASTQWGLEAQYF TGTGCCAGCACGCAGTGGGGGTTAGAGGCCCAGTACTTC
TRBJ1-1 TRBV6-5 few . CASRVNTEAFF TGTGCCAGCAGGGTGAACACTGAAGCTTTCTTT
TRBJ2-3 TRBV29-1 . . CSVVSGAVTDTQYF TGCAGCGTTGTGTCCGGGGCAGTCACAGATACGCAGTATTTT
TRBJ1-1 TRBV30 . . CAWSLWGRGPTEAFF TGTGCCTGGAGTCTATGGGGACGGGGGCCAACTGAAGCTTTCTTT
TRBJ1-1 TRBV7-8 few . CASSLGVGLGAFF TGTGCCAGCAGCTTAGGTGTGGGGCTGGGGGCTTTCTTT
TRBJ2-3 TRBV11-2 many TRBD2 CASSRTSGGYTDTQYF TGTGCCAGCAGCCGGACTAGCGGGGGGTACACAGATACGCAGTATTTT
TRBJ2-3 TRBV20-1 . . CSARDLGGGTDTQYF TGCAGTGCTAGAGATCTAGGGGGGGGCACAGATACGCAGTATTTT
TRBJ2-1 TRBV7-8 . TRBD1 CASSLEQGLVTYNEQFF TGTGCCAGCAGCTTAGAACAGGGGCTGGTTACCTACAATGAGCAGTTCTTC
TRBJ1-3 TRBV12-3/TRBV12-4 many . CASSLRGQGNTIYF TGTGCCAGCAGTTTAAGGGGCCAGGGAAACACCATATATTTT
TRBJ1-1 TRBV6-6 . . CASRGPGNTEAFF TGTGCCAGCAGAGGACCGGGCAATACTGAAGCTTTCTTT
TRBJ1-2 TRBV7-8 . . CGTEGPNNYGYTF TGTGGCACCGAGGGGCCCAACAACTATGGTTACACCTTC
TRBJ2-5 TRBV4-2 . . CASSQDTSVEHRETQYF TGTGCCAGCAGCCAAGATACGAGTGTGGAGCATAGGGAGACCCAGTACTTC
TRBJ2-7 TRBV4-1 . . CASGQTGPVHEQYF TGCGCCAGCGGCCAAACGGGACCCGTCCATGAGCAGTACTTC
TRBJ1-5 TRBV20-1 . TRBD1 CSAKPQGWNHPQHF TGCAGTGCTAAACCACAGGGGTGGAATCATCCCCAGCATTTT
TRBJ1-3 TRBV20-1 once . CSAPWGTIRPSGNTIYF TGCAGTGCTCCCTGGGGGACAATCCGACCCTCTGGAAACACCATATATTTT
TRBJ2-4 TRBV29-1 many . CSVAPYRGRENIQYF TGCAGCGTTGCCCCTTACAGGGGGAGGGAAAACATTCAGTACTTC